These T cell receptor beta chains were read from a single sample in a study of blood T cells in healthy people across ages. Each CDR3 protein gets one entry after TCRdb re-called the 5' RACE reads with MiXCR. The data show about 570,000 distinct CDR3 sequences, 25% to 30% seen once. Sequenced: blood. Every receptor here comes from a woman between 65 and 79 years old in good health. Each CDR3 is given with its conserved first and last residue. The D gene is left open where the match is weak. Where a row states a size, it is once, few, many or the class of an expanded clone; other rows omit it.

clone size,D gene,J gene,V gene,CDR3 DNA,CDR3 protein
-,-,TRBJ2-3,TRBV7-2,TGTGCCAGCAGCTTAGTTCACCTCGATACGCAGTATTTT,CASSLVHLDTQYF
few,-,TRBJ2-2,TRBV7-2,TGTGCCAGCAGACCCGTCCGGGGCCCCAGATTCCCCGGGGAGCTGTTTTTT,CASRPVRGPRFPGELFF
-,TRBD2,TRBJ2-5,TRBV20-1,TGCAGTGCCAAGCGGGGGAACCAAGAGTGGACCCAGTACTTC,CSAKRGNQEWTQYF
few,-,TRBJ2-5,TRBV7-2,TGTGCCAGCAGCTCCTCGATTGCCCAGTACTTC,CASSSSIAQYF
-,TRBD1,TRBJ2-7,TRBV20-1,TGCAGTGCGACAGGGTATTGGAACTACGAGCAGTACTTC,CSATGYWNYEQYF
few,TRBD1,TRBJ2-1,TRBV20-1,TGCAGTGCGGGACAGGGGAACAATGAGCAGTTCTTC,CSAGQGNNEQFF
few,-,TRBJ2-5,TRBV6-1,TGTGCCAGCAGTGAACGTAGGGCGGAGATAGAGACCCAGTACTTC,CASSERRAEIETQYF
-,-,TRBJ1-2,TRBV30,TGTGCCTGGAGTGTATATTCGGGGGGAGGAGGCTACACCTTC,CAWSVYSGGGGYTF
-,-,TRBJ2-7,TRBV21-1,TGTGCCAGCAGCAGAGCCGCCAGGGTCCGCCCCTACGAGCAGTACTTC,CASSRAARVRPYEQYF
-,-,TRBJ2-4,TRBV7-9,TGTGCCAGCAGCTCTTTCGGGGGTCAGTACTTC,CASSSFGGQYF
-,TRBD2,TRBJ2-5,TRBV7-3,TGTGCCAGCAGCTTGGGAGGGACGGCCGAGACCCAGTACTTC,CASSLGGTAETQYF
-,-,TRBJ2-3,TRBV18,TGTGCCAGCTCACCACAGGGCAGGGGCACAGATACGCAGTATTTT,CASSPQGRGTDTQYF
few,-,TRBJ2-7,TRBV4-3,TGCGCCAGCAGCCAAGGCTTAGGCCGGGACCCCGAATGGGAGCAGTACTTC,CASSQGLGRDPEWEQYF
few,-,TRBJ1-6,TRBV29-1,TGCAGCGTTGGGGGGAATTCACCCCTCCACTTT,CSVGGNSPLHF